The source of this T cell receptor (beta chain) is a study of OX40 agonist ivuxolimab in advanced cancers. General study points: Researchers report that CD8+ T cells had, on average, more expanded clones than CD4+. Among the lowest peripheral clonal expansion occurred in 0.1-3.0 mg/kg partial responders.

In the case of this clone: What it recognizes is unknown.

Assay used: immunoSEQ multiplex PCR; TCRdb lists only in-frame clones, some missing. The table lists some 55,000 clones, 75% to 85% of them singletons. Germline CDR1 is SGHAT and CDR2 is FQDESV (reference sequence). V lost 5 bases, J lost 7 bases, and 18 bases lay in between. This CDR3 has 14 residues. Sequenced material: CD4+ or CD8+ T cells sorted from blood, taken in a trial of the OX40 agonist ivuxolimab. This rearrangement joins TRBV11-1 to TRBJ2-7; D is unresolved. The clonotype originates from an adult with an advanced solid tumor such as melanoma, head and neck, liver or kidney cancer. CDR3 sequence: CASSPDKGPREQYF. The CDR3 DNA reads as TGTGCCAGCAGCCCCGACAAGGGCCCGCGAGAGCAGTACTTC.